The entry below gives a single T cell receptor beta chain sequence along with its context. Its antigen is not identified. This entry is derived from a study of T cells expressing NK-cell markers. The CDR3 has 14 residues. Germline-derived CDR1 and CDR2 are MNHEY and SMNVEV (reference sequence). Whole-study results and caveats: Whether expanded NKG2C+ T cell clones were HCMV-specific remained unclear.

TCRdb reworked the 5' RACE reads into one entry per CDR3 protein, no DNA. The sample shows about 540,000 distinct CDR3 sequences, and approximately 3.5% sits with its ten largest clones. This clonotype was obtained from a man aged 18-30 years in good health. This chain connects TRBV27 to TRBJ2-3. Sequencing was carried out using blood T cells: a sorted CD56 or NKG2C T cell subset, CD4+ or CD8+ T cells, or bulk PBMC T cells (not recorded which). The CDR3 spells CASSSSASTDTQYF.